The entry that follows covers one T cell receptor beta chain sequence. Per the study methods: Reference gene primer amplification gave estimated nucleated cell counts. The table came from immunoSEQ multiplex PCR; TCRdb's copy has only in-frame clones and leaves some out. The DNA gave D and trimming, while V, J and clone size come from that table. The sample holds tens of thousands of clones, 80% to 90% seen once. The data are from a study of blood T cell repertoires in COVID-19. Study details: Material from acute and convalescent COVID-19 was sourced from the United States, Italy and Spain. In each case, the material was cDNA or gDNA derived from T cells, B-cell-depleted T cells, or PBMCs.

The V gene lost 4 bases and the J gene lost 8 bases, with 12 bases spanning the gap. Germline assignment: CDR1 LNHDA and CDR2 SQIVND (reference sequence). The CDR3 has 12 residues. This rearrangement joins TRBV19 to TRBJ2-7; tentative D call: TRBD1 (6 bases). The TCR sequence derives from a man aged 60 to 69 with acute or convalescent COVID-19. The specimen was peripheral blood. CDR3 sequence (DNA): TGTGCCAGTAGTACCACAGGGCCTCAGCAGTACTTC. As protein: CASSTTGPQQYF.